The next 16 T cell receptor beta chains were all read from a single sample in a study of T cells in Graves' hyperthyroidism and ophthalmopathy. Amplification of TCR beta CDR3 regions used RNA as the template. The HTBI primer set drove a first-round RT-PCR of the TCR CDR3. TCRdb redid the calling of the multiplex PCR reads with MiXCR, one entry per CDR3 protein. In the table there are some 740,000 distinct CDR3 sequences, about 14% of which are singletons. Sequenced: blood. The receptors here all came from a woman aged 18-35 years with Graves' hyperthyroidism.

The table lists this clonotype with many counts. This chain uses TRBV18 with TRBJ1-2, with no clear D. The germline V and J ends were trimmed by 3 bases and 5 bases, with 13 bases remaining between them. Per germline, CDR1 KGHSH and CDR2 LQKENI. This CDR3 contains 14 residues. The CDR3 coding sequence is TGTGCCAGCTCACCCTCGTCCACTGATTATGGCTACACCTTC. Protein sequence: CASSPSSTDYGYTF.

This clonotype occurred a few times. The chain recombines TRBV20-1 with TRBJ2-1; no clear D. Trimming took 0 bases from V and 0 from J, leaving 12 bases between them. Germline V CDR1 and CDR2: DFQATT, SNEGSKA (reference sequence). CDR3 length: 16 amino acids. The DNA of the CDR3 is TGCAGTGCTAGAGATCTCACAGAGAGCTCCTACAATGAGCAGTTCTTC. It specifies CSARDLTESSYNEQFF.

This clonotype came up many times. The J gene is TRBJ2-7, the V gene TRBV5-1; 8 nucleotides align to TRBD1. This CDR3 comprises 15 residues. Germline CDR1 reads SGHRS; CDR2 reads YFSETQ. V was pared by 1 base and J by 6 bases, with 9 bases of the junction left unmatched. The CDR3 nucleotides read TGCGCCAGCAGCTTGTCTGGACAGGGTACATCCGAGCAGTACTTC. It encodes CASSLSGQGTSEQYF.

The chain links TRBV20-1 to TRBJ2-3; perhaps TRBD2 as D (6 bases). Trimming removed 3 bases at V and 5 bases at J, with 18 bases between. Germline V gives CDR1 DFQATT, CDR2 SNEGSKA (reference sequence). CDR3 length equals 15 residues. The CDR3: CSARGRGRFQDTQYF. In DNA form, the CDR3 reads TGCAGTGCTAGGGGGCGAGGGAGGTTCCAAGATACGCAGTATTTT.

This clonotype was counted only a few times. This sequence joins TRBV3-1 and TRBJ2-5; 11 nucleotides match TRBD2. V was pared by 8 bases and J by 2 bases, with 4 bases of the junction left unmatched. CDR1 is LGHDT, CDR2 YNNKEL, per germline (reference sequence). The CDR3 loop spans 14 amino acids. CDR3 sequence: CASGRLAGQETQYF. Here the CDR3 DNA reads TGTGCCAGCGGGCGACTAGCGGGGCAAGAGACCCAGTACTTC.

This chain uses TRBV7-3 with TRBJ2-6; D is undetermined. This CDR3 region has 15 residues. Trimming took off 0 bases at V and 2 bases at J, with 5 bases between the two ends. Germline V gene sequence: CDR1 SGHTA, CDR2 FQGTGA. The CDR3 DNA is TGTGCCAGCAGCTTAACGCCAACTGGGGCCAACGTCCTGACTTTC. Amino acid sequence: CASSLTPTGANVLTF.

Only one count was recorded for this clonotype. This chain joins TRBV19 and TRBJ2-1; 7 bases fit TRBD2. J lost 7 bases, V lost 1 base, and 7 bases had no gene match. The CDR3 spans 15 residues. Germline V gene sequence: CDR1 LNHDA, CDR2 SQIVND (reference sequence). For the CDR3, the DNA is TGTGCCAGTAGTATAGGGACTAGGGTGTTGAATGAGCAGTTCTTC. Its protein is CASSIGTRVLNEQFF.

This CDR3 is CASSSFFEGRQQYF. The CDR3 region has the DNA TGTGCCAGCAGTTCCTTTTTTGAGGGTCGGCAGCAGTACTTC. The V gene is TRBV6-1, the J gene TRBJ2-7; tentative D call: TRBD2 (5 bases). Trimming removed 5 bases at V and 8 bases at J, with 19 bases between. This CDR3 spans 14 amino acids. The germline gives CDR1 MNHNS, CDR2 SASEGT.

This chain links TRBV28 with TRBJ2-4, with 10 bases identical to TRBD1. With 6 bases clipped from V and 9 bases from J, the junction kept 8 bases outside the gene matches. CDR3 size: 14 residues. Germline assignment: CDR1 MDHEN and CDR2 SYDVKM. This CDR3 is CASRSGTGEPIQYF. CDR3 nucleotide sequence: TGTGCCAGCAGATCCGGGACAGGGGAACCCATTCAGTACTTC.

The chain couples TRBV6-2 or TRBV6-3 to TRBJ2-1; D is undetermined. The germline V gene encodes CDR1 MNHEY and CDR2 SVGEGT. The CDR3 length is 17 residues. V was cut by 0 bases and J by 4 bases, with 16 bases left in between. The CDR3, as DNA: TGTGCCAGCAGTTACTCTCCCCGCTCCTTAAATTACAATGAGCAGTTCTTC. Translating gives CASSYSPRSLNYNEQFF.

The chain recombines TRBV18 with TRBJ2-2, with D hard to call. CDR3 size: 14 residues. Deletions cut 6 bases from V and 0 bases from J, with 8 bases between. The germline CDR1 and CDR2 sequences are KGHSH and LQKENI. CDR3 sequence: CASSATSNTGELFF. The CDR3 nucleotides read TGTGCCAGCTCCGCCACCTCGAACACCGGGGAGCTGTTTTTT.

This clonotype was detected a few times. This chain links TRBV30 with TRBJ1-2, with D maybe TRBD1 (6 bases). The V end lost 3 bases, the J end lost 13 bases, and 24 bases lay between the germline ends. Germline CDR1 GTSNPN, CDR2 SVGIG (reference sequence). The CDR3 has 14 residues. The CDR3 DNA follows: TGTGCCTGGAGCTCCCCGGGACAAAGCGAATCTTTCACCTTC. This translates into CAWSSPGQSESFTF.

This clonotype came up many times. The CDR3 here is CASSSGTWYQETQYF. As DNA, the CDR3 is TGTGCCAGCAGCTCCGGGACGTGGTACCAAGAGACCCAGTACTTC. The chain links TRBV7-9 to TRBJ2-5; perhaps D is TRBD1 or TRBD2 (5 bases each). CDR1 and CDR2 from the germline V gene are SEHNR and FQNEAQ (reference sequence). This CDR3 spans 15 amino acids. Trimming shortened V by 4 bases and J by 0 bases, and 12 bases separated the two germline ends.

Worth noting for this clonotype: A much larger clonotype is one base distant, so this may be a read error. V is TRBV9 and J is TRBJ2-5, with D perhaps TRBD1 (5 bases). The end of the DNA fits TRBJ2-1 better, so the J call may be wrong. The CDR3 contains 14 residues. The germline CDR1 and CDR2 sequences are SGDLS and YYNGEE. The CDR3 nucleotides are TGTGCCAGCAGCGTAGGAAAGGGGATCGAGACCCAGTTCTTC. It specifies CASSVGKGIETQFF.

This clonotype was observed a few times. The chain has TRBV28 and TRBJ2-7, with unresolved D. Trimming left V 5 bases short and J 3 bases short, with 8 bases between. The CDR3 is 12 residues long. Per the germline V gene, CDR1 is MDHEN and CDR2 is SYDVKM. The CDR3, as DNA: TGTGCCAGCAGTGTTGTGGGCTACGAGCAGTACTTC. Amino acid sequence: CASSVVGYEQYF.

The rearrangement links TRBV7-2 to TRBJ2-2; no clear D gene. Looked up from germline, CDR1 is SGHTA and CDR2 is FQGNSA. The CDR3 is made up of 12 amino acids. Trimming took off 5 bases at V and 8 bases at J, with 9 bases between the two ends. This CDR3 is CASSHYSGELFF. CDR3 sequence (DNA): TGTGCCAGCAGCCACTATTCTGGGGAGCTGTTTTTT.